A single sample is the source of the 16 T cell receptor beta chains below, sequenced in a study of regulatory T cells in long-lasting Graves disease (dated by TCRdb to the early 2020s). The time point label corresponds to: persistent/refractory GD, antithyroid drugs over 5 years with positive TRAb. For both TCR sequencing and RNA sequencing, RNA was extracted from PBMCs in TRIzol. Receptor amplification or capture employed multiplex PCR. The instrument given in TCRdb is Illumina HiSeq 4000. TCR beta libraries were built with iRepertoire HTBI primers and Arm-PCR amplification of CDR3 regions. TCRdb trimmed the raw reads at Q25, called clones with MiXCR and kept productive beta chains. Each entry merges the rows of one CDR3 protein and shows their most common DNA and genes. The sample table records about 430,000 distinct CDR3 sequences; approximately 22% of these occur just once. The ten largest clones add up to 13% to 15% of the sample.

Material: peripheral blood mononuclear cells (PBMCs), obtained when the disease was refractory, from a patient treated with antithyroid drugs. The receptors derive from a female donor with Graves disease.

This clonotype showed up just a few times. The chain uses TRBV7-9 and TRBJ2-3, with 9 bases fitting TRBD2. The germline gives CDR1 SEHNR, CDR2 FQNEAQ (reference sequence). This CDR3 spans 16 amino acids. The J segment lost 6 bases and the V segment lost 1 base, leaving 8 bases of the junction unmatched. The CDR3 reads CASSLGQAGGSDTQYF. The CDR3 DNA sequence: TGTGCCAGCAGCTTAGGTCAAGCGGGAGGATCGGATACGCAGTATTTT.

The sample holds many counts of this clonotype. The rearrangement uses TRBV12-3 or TRBV12-4 and TRBJ1-2; no clear D gene. The CDR3 spans 12 residues. V was shortened by 5 bases and J by 5 bases, with 9 bases between the two germline ends. The CDR3 region has the DNA TGTGCCAGCAGTAGGGCTTTGTATGGCTACACCTTC. Translated: CASSRALYGYTF.

The rearrangement joins TRBV5-1 to TRBJ2-3; 9 nucleotides match TRBD1. CDR3 size: 16 residues. J was trimmed by 4 bases and V by 0 bases; bases with no gene match: 6. Germline V gives CDR1 SGHRS, CDR2 YFSETQ. This CDR3 is CASSLEQGARADTQYF. In nucleotides, the CDR3 is TGCGCCAGCAGCTTGGAACAGGGGGCGCGGGCAGATACGCAGTATTTT.

Ten or more counts support this clonotype. The chain recombines TRBV18 with TRBJ1-1; the D is unclear. From germline, CDR1 is KGHSH and CDR2 LQKENI. The CDR3 has 12 residues. V dropped 2 bases and J dropped 9 bases, with 10 bases sitting between them. In nucleotides, the CDR3 is TGTGCCAGCTCACCAAAGAAGGAGAAAGCTTTCTTT. It codes for CASSPKKEKAFF.

CDR3 bases: TGTGCCAGCAGTAAATGGACAGGGATTTCCTACGAGCAGTACTTC. It encodes CASSKWTGISYEQYF. The chain recombines TRBV6-1 with TRBJ2-7; 8 bases are a match to TRBD1. The germline V gene encodes CDR1 MNHNS and CDR2 SASEGT. The V segment lost 5 bases and the J segment 1 base; nucleotides outside the gene matches: 7. The length of the CDR3 is 15 residues.

About this clonotype: With a much larger clone just one base away, this may be a read error. V usage is TRBV6-1 and J usage is TRBJ1-1; weak D call: TRBD1 (5 bases). CDR3 length: 13 residues. CDR1 is MNHNS, CDR2 SASEGT, per germline. The CDR3 coding sequence is TGTGCCAGCAGTGAAGGGGGGAACACTGAAGCTTCCTTT. Translating gives CASSEGGNTEASF.

Turning to this clonotype: This likely traces to a read error, being one base from a far larger clone. The chain employs TRBV2 and TRBJ2-7, with 12 bases matching TRBD2. The ends lost 6 bases at V and 5 bases at J; junction bases unmatched: 20. The CDR3 has 19 residues. CDR1 and CDR2 (germline): SNHLY, FYNNEI. CDR3 sequence: CASSSTGTSGHYGTDEQYF. The CDR3 bases are TGTGCCAGCAGCTCCACCGGGACTAGCGGGCATTATGGAACCGACGAGCAGTACTTC.

Ten or more counts support this clonotype. The CDR3 DNA is TGTGCCAGCTCACACAACTCCGGGACAGGGACCTACGAGCAGTACTTC. Amino acids: CASSHNSGTGTYEQYF. V is TRBV18 and J is TRBJ2-7, with 9 bases matching TRBD1. The CDR3 runs 16 residues. Germline assignment: CDR1 KGHSH and CDR2 LQKENI. Unmatched junction bases numbered 9, after V lost 4 bases and J lost 2 bases.

This clonotype was observed a few times. The chain couples TRBV2 to TRBJ2-1, with 10 positions matching TRBD2. After removal of 6 bases from V and 7 bases from J, the junction contained 9 bases not matched to a gene. The germline V gene has CDR1 SNHLY and CDR2 FYNNEI. CDR3 length equals 15 residues. The CDR3 loop reads CASRASGSPRNEQFF. CDR3 coding DNA: TGTGCCAGCAGGGCTAGCGGGAGTCCTCGGAATGAGCAGTTCTTC.

This chain links TRBV6-1 with TRBJ2-2, with 9 bases identical to TRBD2. There are 17 residues in the CDR3. J gave up 6 bases and V 6 bases, and 14 bases lay outside the gene matches. Germline values: CDR1 MNHNS, CDR2 SASEGT. CDR3 sequence: CASRTDFGSGSPGELFF. DNA for the CDR3: TGTGCCAGCAGGACGGACTTTGGTAGCGGGAGCCCCGGGGAGCTGTTTTTT.

A note on this clonotype: This may stem from a read error, because a much larger clone lies one nucleotide away. In this CDR3 the conserved last residue, phenylalanine or tryptophan, is missing, so a read error is likely. This rearrangement joins TRBV3-1 to TRBJ1-6; D call uncertain. The V end lost 1 base, the J end lost 7 bases, and 11 bases lay between the germline ends. CDR3 length: 15 amino acids. Germline V gene sequence: CDR1 LGHDT, CDR2 YNNKEL (reference sequence). This CDR3 reads CASSQASSKNSPLHL. For the CDR3, the DNA is TGTGCCAGCAGCCAAGCATCCAGCAAGAATTCACCCCTCCACCTT.

V usage is TRBV20-1 and J usage is TRBJ1-5; D is perhaps TRBD1 (5 bases). Germline assignment: CDR1 DFQATT and CDR2 SNEGSKA (reference sequence). The CDR3 is 15 residues long. V was shortened by 5 bases and J by 3 bases, with 17 bases between the two germline ends. The DNA for the CDR3 is TGCAGTGCTGGACCGGTGGGGCAGAACAATCAGCCCCAGCATTTT. It codes for CSAGPVGQNNQPQHF.

There are many counts of this clonotype. As DNA, the CDR3 is TGTGCCAGCAGTGAAGAAGGTTGGGCAGACAGCTCCTACGAGCAGTACTTC. It translates to CASSEEGWADSSYEQYF. The chain carries TRBV6-1 and TRBJ2-7; a weak D match, TRBD1 (5 bases). Per germline, CDR1 MNHNS and CDR2 SASEGT. Trimming removed 1 base from V and 0 bases from J, with 16 bases in between. This CDR3 region has 17 residues.

This clonotype was seen a handful of times. The chain uses TRBV27 and TRBJ2-2; maybe TRBD1 (6 bases). Trimming pared 5 bases from V and 4 bases from J, leaving 17 bases between. In germline, CDR1 is MNHEY, CDR2 SMNVEV (reference sequence). The length of the CDR3 is 16 residues. The CDR3, as DNA: TGTGCCAGCAGTGGACCCCTTAGGACAGCCACCGGGGAGCTGTTTTTT. Translating it yields CASSGPLRTATGELFF.

In its sample, this clonotype was seen many times. The V and J genes are TRBV28 and TRBJ2-7, with 8 bases identical to TRBD1. CDR1 and CDR2 from the germline V gene are MDHEN and SYDVKM. J gave up 5 bases and V 6 bases, and 3 bases lay outside the gene matches. CDR3 length equals 12 residues. The CDR3 sequence: CASRVQGDEQYF. CDR3 nucleotide sequence: TGTGCCAGCAGGGTACAGGGGGACGAGCAGTACTTC.

This chain links TRBV27 with TRBJ1-1; unclear D gene. The V gene's germline CDR1 is MNHEY and CDR2 SMNVEV (reference sequence). The germline V and J ends were trimmed by 6 bases and 4 bases, with 12 bases remaining between them. The CDR3 covers 13 residues. The CDR3 nucleotides are TGTGCCAGCAGGCCCGGTTATATCACTGAAGCTTTCTTT. Its translation: CASRPGYITEAFF.